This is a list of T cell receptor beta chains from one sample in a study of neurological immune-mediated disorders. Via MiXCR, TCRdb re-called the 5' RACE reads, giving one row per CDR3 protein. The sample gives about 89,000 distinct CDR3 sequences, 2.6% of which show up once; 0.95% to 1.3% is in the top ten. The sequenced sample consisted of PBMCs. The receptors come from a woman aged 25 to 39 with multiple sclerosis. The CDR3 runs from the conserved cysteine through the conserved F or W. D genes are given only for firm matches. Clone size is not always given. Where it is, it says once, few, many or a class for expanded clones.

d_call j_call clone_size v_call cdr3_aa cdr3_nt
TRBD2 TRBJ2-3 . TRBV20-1 CSARGSPSGPALSTQYF TGCAGTGCTAGGGGTAGCCCTAGCGGACCAGCCTTAAGCACGCAGTATTTT
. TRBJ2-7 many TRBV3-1 CASSQWSSYEQYF TGTGCCAGCAGCCAATGGAGCTCCTACGAGCAGTACTTC
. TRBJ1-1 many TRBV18 CASSETRNTEAFF TGTGCCAGCTCAGAGACCCGGAACACTGAAGCTTTCTTT
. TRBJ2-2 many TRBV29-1 CSVVQGDTNTGELFF TGCAGCGTTGTTCAAGGGGACACGAACACCGGGGAGCTGTTTTTT
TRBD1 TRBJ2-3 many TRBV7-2 CASSFPGQGGLTDTQYF TGTGCCAGCAGCTTCCCGGGACAGGGAGGGTTGACAGATACGCAGTATTTT
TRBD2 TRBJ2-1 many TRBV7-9 CASSSTSGDRNEQFF TGTGCCAGCAGTTCCACTAGCGGGGATAGAAATGAGCAGTTCTTC
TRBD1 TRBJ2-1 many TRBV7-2 CASSRYPGTDTTF TGTGCCAGCAGCCGATATCCCGGGACAGATACCACCTTC
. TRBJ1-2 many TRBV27 CASSLQAPPDYYGYTF TGTGCCAGCAGTTTACAGGCCCCACCTGACTACTATGGCTACACCTTC
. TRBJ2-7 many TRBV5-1 CASSPGASSAYEQYF TGCGCCAGCAGCCCCGGTGCCTCTTCGGCCTACGAGCAGTACTTC
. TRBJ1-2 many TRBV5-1 CASSVLPGDYGYTF TGCGCCAGCAGCGTCCTTCCCGGCGACTATGGCTACACCTTC
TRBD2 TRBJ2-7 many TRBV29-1 CSAQLAGGPGQYF TGCAGCGCCCAACTAGCGGGAGGGCCGGGGCAGTACTTC
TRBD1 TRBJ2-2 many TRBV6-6 CASRDRVGTGELFF TGTGCCAGCCGGGACAGGGTAGGGACCGGGGAGCTGTTTTTT
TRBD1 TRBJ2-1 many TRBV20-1 CSAPGQGKGAGYNEQFF TGCAGTGCTCCGGGACAGGGGAAGGGGGCGGGCTACAATGAGCAGTTCTTC
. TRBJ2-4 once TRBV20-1 CSASVLSAKNIQYF TGCAGTGCTAGTGTCCTATCGGCCAAAAACATTCAGTACTTC
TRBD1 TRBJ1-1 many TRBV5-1 CASSFGQGLNTEAFF TGCGCCAGCAGCTTCGGACAGGGCCTCAACACTGAAGCTTTCTTT
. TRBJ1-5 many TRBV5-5 CASSLDQGTVQPQHF TGTGCCAGCAGCTTGGATCAGGGGACGGTGCAGCCCCAGCATTTT
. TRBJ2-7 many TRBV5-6 CASSTGFEQYF TGTGCCAGCAGTACAGGGTTCGAGCAGTACTTC
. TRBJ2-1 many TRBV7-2 CASSFTGESSYNEQFF TGTGCCAGCAGCTTCACTGGCGAAAGCTCCTACAATGAGCAGTTCTTC
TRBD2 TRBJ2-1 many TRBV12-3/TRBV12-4 CASSPLGLAGNNEQFF TGTGCCAGCAGTCCCCTCGGACTAGCGGGGAACAATGAGCAGTTCTTC
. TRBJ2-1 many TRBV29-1 CSVEVSSSQGRNEQFF TGCAGCGTTGAAGTCTCTTCCTCACAGGGGAGGAATGAGCAGTTCTTC
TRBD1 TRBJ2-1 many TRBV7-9 CASSSRTVTGDEQFF TGTGCCAGCAGCTCGCGGACAGTAACAGGGGATGAGCAGTTCTTC
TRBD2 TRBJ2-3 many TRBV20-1 CSAPTGGVDTQYF TGCAGTGCGCCGACCGGGGGGGTGGATACGCAGTATTTT